This T cell receptor beta chain was recorded in a study of yellow fever vaccine responses in identical twins. TCRdb itself ran the RT-PCR reads through MiXCR, one entry per CDR3 protein. The sample consists of some 2,500 distinct CDR3 sequences, about nine tenths of them appearing once. The CDR3 has 14 amino acids. The receptor was isolated from a female donor who received the yellow fever vaccine. The chain has TRBV12-1 and TRBJ2-1; TRBD1, as called in the table, went unchecked against the DNA. TRBV12-1 is flagged as a pseudogene. The sample in question was T cells from blood (PBMCs), unsorted or a sorted subset (not recorded which), obtained before or after yellow fever vaccination (not recorded which). CDR3 in DNA: TGTGCCAGCAGCTTTAACGACAGGAACAATGAGCAGTTCTTC. Translated, it gives CASSFNDRNNEQFF.